This T cell receptor (beta chain) is drawn from a study of T cell responses to AZD1222 COVID-19 vaccine. Overall study results and limits: Sampled repertoires all dated from after the peak T cell response. Spike-specific TCR depth and breadth grew after two AZD1222 doses. Baseline serostatus was positive in only a handful of AZD1222 recipients. Spike-wide vaccine-associated CD4 TCRs dominated at 160-218 and 743-854.

Clones were read by immunoSEQ multiplex PCR, and TCRdb kept only the in-frame ones, dropping some. The sample includes 180,000 or so clones, approximately 90% seen only once; the top ten take roughly 4.3%. A remark on this clone: No antigen is known for it.

The CDR3 totals 13 residues. Deletions cut 4 bases from V and 8 bases from J, with 14 bases between. Germline V lookup: CDR1 SEHNR, CDR2 FQNEAQ (reference sequence). The TCR comes from an adult who received the MenACWY meningococcal vaccine as a control. The V gene is TRBV7-9, the J gene TRBJ1-2; D may be TRBD1 (5 bases). Sequenced here: peripheral blood, sampled 28 days after the second dose of the MenACWY control vaccine. DNA of the CDR3: TGTGCCAGCAGCTCCCTTGGGGCCGGGGGCTACACCTTC. Its protein is CASSSLGAGGYTF.